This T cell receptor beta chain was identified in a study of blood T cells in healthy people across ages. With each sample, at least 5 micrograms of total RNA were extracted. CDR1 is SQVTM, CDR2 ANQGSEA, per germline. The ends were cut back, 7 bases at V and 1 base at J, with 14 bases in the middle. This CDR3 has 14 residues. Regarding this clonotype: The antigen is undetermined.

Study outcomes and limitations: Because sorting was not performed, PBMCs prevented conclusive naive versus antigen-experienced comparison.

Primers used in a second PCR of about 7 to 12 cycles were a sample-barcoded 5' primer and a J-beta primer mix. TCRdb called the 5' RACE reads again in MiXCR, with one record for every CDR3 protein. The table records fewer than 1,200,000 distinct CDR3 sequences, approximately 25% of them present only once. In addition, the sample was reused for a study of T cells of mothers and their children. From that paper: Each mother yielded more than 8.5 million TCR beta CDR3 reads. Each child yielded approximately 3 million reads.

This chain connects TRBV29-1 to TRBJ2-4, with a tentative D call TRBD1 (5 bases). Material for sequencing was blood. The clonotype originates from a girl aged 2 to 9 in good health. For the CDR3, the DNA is TGCAGCGCGTCAGGGTCTCTGGCCAAAAACATTCAGTACTTC. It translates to CSASGSLAKNIQYF. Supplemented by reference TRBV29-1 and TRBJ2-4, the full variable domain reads SAVISQKPSRDICQRGTSLTIQCQVDSQVTMMFWYRQQPGQSLTLIATANQGSEATYESGFVIDKFPISRPNLTFSTLTVSNMSPEDSSIYLCSASGSLAKNIQYFGAGTRLSVL.